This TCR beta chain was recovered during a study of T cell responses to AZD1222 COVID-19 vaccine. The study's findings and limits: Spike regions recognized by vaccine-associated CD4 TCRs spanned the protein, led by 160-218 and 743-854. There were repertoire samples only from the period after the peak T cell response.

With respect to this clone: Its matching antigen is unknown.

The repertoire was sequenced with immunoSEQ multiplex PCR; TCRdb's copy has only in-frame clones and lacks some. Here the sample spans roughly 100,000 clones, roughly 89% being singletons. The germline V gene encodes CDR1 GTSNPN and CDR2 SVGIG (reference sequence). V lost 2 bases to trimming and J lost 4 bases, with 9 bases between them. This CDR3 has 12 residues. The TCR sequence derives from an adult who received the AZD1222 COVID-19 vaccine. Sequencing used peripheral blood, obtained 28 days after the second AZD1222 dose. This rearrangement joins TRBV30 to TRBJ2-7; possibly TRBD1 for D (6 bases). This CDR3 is CAWSRQDYEQYF. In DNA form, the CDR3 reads TGTGCCTGGAGTCGACAGGATTACGAGCAGTACTTC.